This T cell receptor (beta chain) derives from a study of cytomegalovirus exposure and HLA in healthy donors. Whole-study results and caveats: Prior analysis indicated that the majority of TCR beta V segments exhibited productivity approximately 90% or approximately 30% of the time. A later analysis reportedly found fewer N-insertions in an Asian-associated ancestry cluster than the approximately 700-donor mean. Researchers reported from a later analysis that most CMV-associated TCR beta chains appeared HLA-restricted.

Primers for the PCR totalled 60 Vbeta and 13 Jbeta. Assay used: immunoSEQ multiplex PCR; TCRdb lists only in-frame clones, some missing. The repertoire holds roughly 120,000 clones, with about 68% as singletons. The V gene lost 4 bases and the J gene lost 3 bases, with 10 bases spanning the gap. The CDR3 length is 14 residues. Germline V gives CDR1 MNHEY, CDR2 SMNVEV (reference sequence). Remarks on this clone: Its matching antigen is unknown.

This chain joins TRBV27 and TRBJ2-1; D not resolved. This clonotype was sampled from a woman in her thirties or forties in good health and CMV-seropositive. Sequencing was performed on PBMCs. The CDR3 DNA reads TGTGCCAGCAGTTGGTCTAGTAGCTACAATGAGCAGTTCTTC. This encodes CASSWSSSYNEQFF.